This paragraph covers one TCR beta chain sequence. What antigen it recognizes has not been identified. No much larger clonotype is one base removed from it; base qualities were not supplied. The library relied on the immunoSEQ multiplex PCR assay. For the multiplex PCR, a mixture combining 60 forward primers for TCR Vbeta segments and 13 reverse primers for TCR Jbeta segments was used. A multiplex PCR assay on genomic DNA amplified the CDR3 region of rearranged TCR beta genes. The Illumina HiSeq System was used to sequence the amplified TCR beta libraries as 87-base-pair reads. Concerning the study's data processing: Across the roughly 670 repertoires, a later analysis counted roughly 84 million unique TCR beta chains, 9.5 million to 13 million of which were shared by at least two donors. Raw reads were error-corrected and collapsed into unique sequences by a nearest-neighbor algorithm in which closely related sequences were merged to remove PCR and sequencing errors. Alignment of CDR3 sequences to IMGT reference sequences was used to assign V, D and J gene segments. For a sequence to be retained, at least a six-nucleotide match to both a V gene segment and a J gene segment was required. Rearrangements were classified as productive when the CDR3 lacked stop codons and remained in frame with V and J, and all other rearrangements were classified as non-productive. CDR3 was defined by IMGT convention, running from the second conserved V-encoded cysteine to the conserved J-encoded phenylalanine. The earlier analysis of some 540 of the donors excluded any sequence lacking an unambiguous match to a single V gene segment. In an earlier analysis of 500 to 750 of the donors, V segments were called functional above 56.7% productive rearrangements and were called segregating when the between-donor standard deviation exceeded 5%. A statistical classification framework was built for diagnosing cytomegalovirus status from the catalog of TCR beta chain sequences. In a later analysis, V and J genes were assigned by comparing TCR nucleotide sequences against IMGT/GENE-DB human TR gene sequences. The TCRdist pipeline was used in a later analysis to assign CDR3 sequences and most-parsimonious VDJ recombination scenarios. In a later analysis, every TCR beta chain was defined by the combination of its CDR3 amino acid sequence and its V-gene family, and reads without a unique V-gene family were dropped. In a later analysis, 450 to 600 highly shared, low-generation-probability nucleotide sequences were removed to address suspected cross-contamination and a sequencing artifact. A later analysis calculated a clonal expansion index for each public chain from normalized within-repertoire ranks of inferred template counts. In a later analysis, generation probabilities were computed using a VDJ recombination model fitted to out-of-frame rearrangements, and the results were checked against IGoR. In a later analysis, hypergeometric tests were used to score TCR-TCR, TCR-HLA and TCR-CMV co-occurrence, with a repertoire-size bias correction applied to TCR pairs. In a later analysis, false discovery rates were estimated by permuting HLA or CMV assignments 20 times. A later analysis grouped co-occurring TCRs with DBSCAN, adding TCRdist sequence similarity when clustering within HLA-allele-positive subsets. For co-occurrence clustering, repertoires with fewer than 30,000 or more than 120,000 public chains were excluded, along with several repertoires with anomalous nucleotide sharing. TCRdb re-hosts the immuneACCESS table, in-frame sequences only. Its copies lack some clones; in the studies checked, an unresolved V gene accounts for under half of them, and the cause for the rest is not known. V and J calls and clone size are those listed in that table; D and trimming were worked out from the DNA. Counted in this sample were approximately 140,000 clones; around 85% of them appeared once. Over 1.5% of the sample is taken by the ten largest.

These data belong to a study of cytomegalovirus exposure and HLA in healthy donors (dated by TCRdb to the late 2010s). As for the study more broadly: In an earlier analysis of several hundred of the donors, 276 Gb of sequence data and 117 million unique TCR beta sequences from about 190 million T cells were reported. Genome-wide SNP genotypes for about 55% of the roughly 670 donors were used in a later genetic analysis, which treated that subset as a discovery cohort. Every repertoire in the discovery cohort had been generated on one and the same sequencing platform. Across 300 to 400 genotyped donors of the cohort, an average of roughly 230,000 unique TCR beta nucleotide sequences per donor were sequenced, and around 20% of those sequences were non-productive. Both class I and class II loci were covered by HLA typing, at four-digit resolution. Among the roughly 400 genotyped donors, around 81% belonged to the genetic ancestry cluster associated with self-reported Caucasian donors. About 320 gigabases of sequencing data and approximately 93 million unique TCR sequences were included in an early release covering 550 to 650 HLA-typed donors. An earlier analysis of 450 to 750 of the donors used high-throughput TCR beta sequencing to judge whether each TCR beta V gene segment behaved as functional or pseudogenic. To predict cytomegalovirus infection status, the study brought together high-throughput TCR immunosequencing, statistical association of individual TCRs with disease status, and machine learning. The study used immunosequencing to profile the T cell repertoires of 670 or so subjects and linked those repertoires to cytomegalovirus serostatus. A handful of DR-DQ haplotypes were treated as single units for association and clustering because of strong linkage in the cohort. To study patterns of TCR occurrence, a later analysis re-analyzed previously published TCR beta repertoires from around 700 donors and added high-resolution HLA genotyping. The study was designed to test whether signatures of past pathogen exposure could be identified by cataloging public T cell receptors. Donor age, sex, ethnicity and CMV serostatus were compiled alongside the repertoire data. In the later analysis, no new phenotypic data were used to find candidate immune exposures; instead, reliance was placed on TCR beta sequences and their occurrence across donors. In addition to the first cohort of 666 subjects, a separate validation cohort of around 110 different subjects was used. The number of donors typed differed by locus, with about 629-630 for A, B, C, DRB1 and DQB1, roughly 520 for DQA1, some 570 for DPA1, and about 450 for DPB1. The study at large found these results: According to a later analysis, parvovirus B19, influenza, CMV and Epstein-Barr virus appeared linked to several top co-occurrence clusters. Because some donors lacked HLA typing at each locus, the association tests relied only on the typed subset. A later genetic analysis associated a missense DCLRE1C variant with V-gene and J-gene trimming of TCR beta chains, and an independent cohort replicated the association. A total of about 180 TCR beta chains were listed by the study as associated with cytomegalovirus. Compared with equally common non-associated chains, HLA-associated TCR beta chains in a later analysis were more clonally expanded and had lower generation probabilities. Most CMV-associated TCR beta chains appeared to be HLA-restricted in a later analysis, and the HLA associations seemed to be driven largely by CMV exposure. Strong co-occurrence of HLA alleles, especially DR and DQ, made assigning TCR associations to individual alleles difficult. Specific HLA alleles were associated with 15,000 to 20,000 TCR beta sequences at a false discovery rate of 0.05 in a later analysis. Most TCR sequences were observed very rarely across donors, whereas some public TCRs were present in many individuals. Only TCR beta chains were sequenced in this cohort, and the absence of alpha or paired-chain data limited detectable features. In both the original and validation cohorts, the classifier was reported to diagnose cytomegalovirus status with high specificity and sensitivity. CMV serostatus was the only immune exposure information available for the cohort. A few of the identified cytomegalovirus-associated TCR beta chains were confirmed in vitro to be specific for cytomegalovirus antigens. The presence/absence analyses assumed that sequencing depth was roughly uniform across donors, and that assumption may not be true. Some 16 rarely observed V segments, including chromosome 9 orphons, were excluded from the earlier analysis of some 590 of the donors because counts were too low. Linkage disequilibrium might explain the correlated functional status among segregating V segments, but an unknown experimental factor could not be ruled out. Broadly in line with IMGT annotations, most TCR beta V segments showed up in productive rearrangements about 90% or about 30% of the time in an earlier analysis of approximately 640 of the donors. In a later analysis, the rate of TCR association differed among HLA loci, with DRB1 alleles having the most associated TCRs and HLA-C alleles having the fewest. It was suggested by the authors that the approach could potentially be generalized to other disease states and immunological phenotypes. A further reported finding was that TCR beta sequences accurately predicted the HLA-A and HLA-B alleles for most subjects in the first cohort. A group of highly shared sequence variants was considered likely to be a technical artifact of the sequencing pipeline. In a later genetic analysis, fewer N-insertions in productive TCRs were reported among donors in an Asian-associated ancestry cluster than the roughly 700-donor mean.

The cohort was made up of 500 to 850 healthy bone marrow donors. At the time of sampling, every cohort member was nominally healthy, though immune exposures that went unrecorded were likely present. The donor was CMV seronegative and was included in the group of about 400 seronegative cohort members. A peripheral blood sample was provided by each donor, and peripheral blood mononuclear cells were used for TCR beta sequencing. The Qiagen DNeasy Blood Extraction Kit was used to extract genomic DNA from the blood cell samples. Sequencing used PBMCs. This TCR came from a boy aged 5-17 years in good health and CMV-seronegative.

The CDR3 protein: CASSREQGDGYTF. The DNA is TGTGCCAGCAGCCGAGAACAGGGAGATGGCTACACCTTC. The chain employs TRBV4-2 and TRBJ1-2; TRBD1 could be the D gene, as 6 bases match. The germline V gene specifies LGHNA as CDR1 and YNFKEQ as CDR2. Reading from cysteine to phenylalanine, the CDR3 counts 13 amino acids. Here the CDR3 DNA is all that survives: 39 bases in frame from base 1. Trimming at the junction amounts to 4 bases on V and 6 bases on J, and the germline ends lie 12 bases apart.